Following are 18 T cell receptor beta chains from one sample sequenced in a study of CD8+ T cells in alopecia areata. The authors extracted RNA and reverse transcribed it into cDNA as the sequencing template. Only in-frame clones appear in the TCRdb table, and some are missing; sequencing was by immunoSEQ multiplex PCR. The data show about 200,000 clones, about 61% seen once. Sequenced sample: CD8+ T cells sorted from blood. The receptors were sampled from a human donor in good health.

The V gene is TRBV4-1, the J gene TRBJ1-1, with 8 bases that match TRBD1. This CDR3 is built from 15 residues. J lost 2 bases, V lost 7 bases, and 9 bases had no gene match. Germline CDR1 reads MGHRA; CDR2 reads YSYEKL. CDR3 in DNA: TGCGCCAGCATCTCTCTGGCAGGGGGCAACACTGAAGCTTTCTTT. Translating gives CASISLAGGNTEAFF.

This chain uses TRBV5-4 with TRBJ1-1; weak D call: TRBD1 (6 bases). The CDR3 loop spans 14 amino acids. Trimming took 4 bases from V and 3 from J, leaving 13 bases between them. Germline loops: CDR1 SGHNT, CDR2 YYREEE (reference sequence). The CDR3 DNA is TGTGCCAGCAGCCCCTGGGGGGCAGACACTGAAGCTTTCTTT. Encoded protein: CASSPWGADTEAFF.

The V and J genes are TRBV6-5 and TRBJ1-6; TRBD1 matches at 10 bases. Germline V lookup: CDR1 MNHEY, CDR2 SVGAGI. V lost 6 bases and J lost 12; bases outside the gene matches: 8. This CDR3 spans 14 amino acids. Here the CDR3 DNA reads TGTGCCAGCAGGGTGGACAGGGGGATAGGACCCCTCCACTTT. Encoded protein: CASRVDRGIGPLHF.

V gene TRBV4-1 combines with J gene TRBJ1-1; D uncertain. The germline V and J ends were trimmed by 0 bases and 0 bases, with 8 bases remaining between them. CDR1 MGHRA and CDR2 YSYEKL come from the germline V gene. The CDR3 length is 15 residues. The CDR3 DNA sequence: TGCGCCAGCAGCCAAGAAGGCAGCCTGAACACTGAAGCTTTCTTT. Amino acid sequence: CASSQEGSLNTEAFF.

This sequence joins TRBV27 and TRBJ2-5, with D unresolved. Germline loops: CDR1 MNHEY, CDR2 SMNVEV (reference sequence). CDR3 length equals 14 residues. V was trimmed by 6 bases and J by 2 bases, leaving 13 bases between them. CDR3 sequence: CASRPNSVQETQYF. The DNA of the CDR3 is TGTGCCAGCAGACCAAACAGCGTTCAAGAGACCCAGTACTTC.

The gene calls are TRBV11-2 and TRBJ1-1, with TRBD1 as a possible D gene (5 bases). The germline CDR1 and CDR2 sequences are SGHAT and FQNNGV. Trimming stripped 5 bases from V and 6 bases from J, with 13 bases between. The CDR3 spans 13 residues. DNA of the CDR3: TGTGCCAGCAGCCCCTCTCTGGGGCCTGAAGCTTTCTTT. Amino acids: CASSPSLGPEAFF. Drawing the rest from reference TRBV11-2 and TRBJ1-1, the complete variable domain is EAGVAQSPRYKIIEKRQSVAFWCNPISGHATLYWYQQILGQGPKLLIQFQNNGVVDDSQLPKDRFSAERLKGVDSTLKIQPAKLEDSAVYLCASSPSLGPEAFFGQGTRLTVV.

The chain links TRBV5-5 to TRBJ2-5; 10 bases line up with TRBD2. The CDR3 has 16 amino acids. V shed 2 bases and J 1 base; nucleotides not matched to a gene: 5. Germline-derived CDR1 and CDR2 are SGHKS and YYEKEE (reference sequence). The CDR3 sequence: CASSLRLAGFQETQYF. CDR3 DNA sequence: TGTGCCAGCAGCTTACGACTAGCGGGCTTCCAAGAGACCCAGTACTTC.

The V call is TRBV2, the J call TRBJ1-1; 8 positions match TRBD1. With 4 bases clipped from V and 5 bases from J, the junction kept 6 bases outside the gene matches. Germline-derived CDR1 and CDR2 are SNHLY and FYNNEI. This CDR3 has 14 amino acids. The CDR3 sequence: CASSATGVGTEAFF. For the CDR3, the DNA is TGTGCCAGCAGTGCGACAGGGGTCGGGACTGAAGCTTTCTTT.

In regard to this clone: The junction and the germline gene differ at one end; a read error may be behind it. This chain connects TRBV2 to TRBJ2-5; 7 bases agree with TRBD1. The CDR3 length is 15 residues. Germline-derived CDR1 and CDR2 are SNHLY and FYNNEI. CDR3 sequence: CASSEQGVRREAQYF. For the CDR3, the DNA is TGTGCCAGCAGTGAACAGGGGGTTAGAAGAGAGGCCCAGTACTTC.

This clone appeared once. The chain combines TRBV27 with TRBJ1-1; no firm D call. CDR1 is MNHEY and CDR2 is SMNVEV in the germline V gene (reference sequence). There are 15 residues in the CDR3. Trimming pared 6 bases from V and 2 bases from J, leaving 16 bases between. The CDR3 region is CASSLFRVPNTEAFF. The CDR3 DNA sequence: TGTGCCAGCAGCCTATTTCGGGTTCCAAACACTGAAGCTTTCTTT.

In nucleotides, the CDR3 is TGTGCCAGCAGTGAACGACAGGGAAATCAGCCCCAGCATTTT. It encodes CASSERQGNQPQHF. This sequence joins TRBV6-5 and TRBJ1-5, with 7 bases fitting TRBD1. Losses at the gene ends were 5 bases for V and 4 bases for J; bases not matched to a gene: 5. This CDR3 has 14 residues. Germline V CDR1 and CDR2: MNHEY, SVGAGI.

This chain connects TRBV23-1 to TRBJ2-7; 7 positions agree with TRBD1. TRBV23-1 falls under the ORF class, with uncertain function. V was clipped by 3 bases and J by 1 base; unmatched bases: 3. The CDR3 is 14 residues long. The DNA of the CDR3 is TGCGCCAGCAGTCAGGGGACAGATTCCTACGAGCAGTACTTC. It translates to CASSQGTDSYEQYF.

The gene calls are TRBV27 and TRBJ1-5, with D possibly matching TRBD1 (5 bases). This CDR3 has 14 amino acids. V lost 4 bases and J lost 5, with 12 bases in between. The V gene's germline CDR1 is MNHEY and CDR2 SMNVEV (reference sequence). The CDR3 spells CASSSSWGDQPQHF. The CDR3 nucleotides read TGTGCCAGCAGTTCATCCTGGGGGGATCAGCCCCAGCATTTT.

This clone was seen a few times. The genes are TRBV29-1 and TRBJ2-7; D gene ambiguous. The CDR3 totals 14 residues. V shed 6 bases and J shed 5 bases, with 20 bases lying between them. Per germline, CDR1 SQVTM and CDR2 ANQGSEA. The CDR3 loop reads CSVSHNYPPDEQYF. The CDR3 region has the DNA TGCAGCGTCTCACACAACTACCCGCCGGACGAGCAGTACTTC.

This clone was seen more than once but under ten times. J is TRBJ1-6 and V is TRBV10-3; TRBD1 agrees at 10 bases. Germline CDR1 ENHRY, CDR2 SYGVKD. This CDR3 comprises 18 residues. The V and J ends lost 5 bases and 8 bases, in that order; junction bases with no gene match: 15. The CDR3 loop reads CAISSTGQGGYADSPLHF. The CDR3 nucleotides read TGTGCCATCAGTTCCACAGGACAGGGGGGATATGCGGATTCACCCCTCCACTTT.

This clone was observed a handful of times. This chain joins TRBV29-1 and TRBJ2-1; 10 positions agree with TRBD2. The junction had 17 bases not matched to a gene; V was cut back by 7 bases and J by 8 bases. CDR1 is SQVTM, CDR2 ANQGSEA, per germline. The length of the CDR3 is 16 residues. The CDR3 region has the DNA TGCAGCGCACCGGCGAAAGCGGGGGGGCCGGGGTATGAGCAGTTCTTC. As protein: CSAPAKAGGPGYEQFF.

This clone was seen a few times. V gene TRBV29-1 combines with J gene TRBJ1-1, with a weak D call TRBD1 (5 bases). CDR3 length: 11 residues. Germline CDR1 is SQVTM and CDR2 is ANQGSEA. Between the trimmed V and J ends, which lost 3 bases and 5 bases, there was a span of 7 bases. CDR3 loop: CSVEGVTEAFF. The CDR3 nucleotides read TGCAGCGTTGAGGGGGTGACTGAAGCTTTCTTT.

The gene calls are TRBV7-9 and TRBJ1-2, with no clear D. V was trimmed by 3 bases and J by 8 bases, leaving 10 bases between them. Germline CDR1 reads SEHNR; CDR2 reads FQNEAQ (reference sequence). The length of the CDR3 is 12 residues. The CDR3 loop is CASSLGLGGYTF. The CDR3 nucleotides are TGTGCCAGCAGCTTGGGCCTAGGGGGCTACACCTTC.